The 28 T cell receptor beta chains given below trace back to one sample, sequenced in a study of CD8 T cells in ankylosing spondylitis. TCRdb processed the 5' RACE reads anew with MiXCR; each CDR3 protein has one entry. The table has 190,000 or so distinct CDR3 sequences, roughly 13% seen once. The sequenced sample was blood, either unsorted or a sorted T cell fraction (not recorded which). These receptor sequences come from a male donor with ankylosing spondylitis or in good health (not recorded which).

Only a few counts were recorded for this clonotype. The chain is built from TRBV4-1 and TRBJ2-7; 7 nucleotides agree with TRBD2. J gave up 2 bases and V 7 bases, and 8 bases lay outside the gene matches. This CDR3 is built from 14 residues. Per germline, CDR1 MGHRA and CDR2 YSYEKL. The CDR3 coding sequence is TGCGCCAGCAAGGGAGGGCCCCCCCCCTACGAGCAGTACTTC. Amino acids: CASKGGPPPYEQYF.

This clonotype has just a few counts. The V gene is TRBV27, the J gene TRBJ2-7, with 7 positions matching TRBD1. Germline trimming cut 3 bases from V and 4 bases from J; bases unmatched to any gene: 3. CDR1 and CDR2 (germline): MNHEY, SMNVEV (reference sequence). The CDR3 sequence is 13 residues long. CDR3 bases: TGTGCCAGCAGTTTCTCACAGGGGTACGAGCAGTACTTC. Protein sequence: CASSFSQGYEQYF.

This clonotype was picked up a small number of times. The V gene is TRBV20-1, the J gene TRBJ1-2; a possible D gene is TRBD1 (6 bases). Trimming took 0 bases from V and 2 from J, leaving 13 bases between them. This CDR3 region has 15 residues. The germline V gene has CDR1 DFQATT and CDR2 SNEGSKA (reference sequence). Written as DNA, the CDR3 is TGCAGTGCTAGAGATCCGGATCAGGGGAACTATGGCTACACCTTC. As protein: CSARDPDQGNYGYTF.

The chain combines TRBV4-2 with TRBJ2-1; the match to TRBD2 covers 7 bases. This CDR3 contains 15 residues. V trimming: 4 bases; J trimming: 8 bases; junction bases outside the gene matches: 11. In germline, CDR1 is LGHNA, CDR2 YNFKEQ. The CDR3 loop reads CASSRGEGLLHEQFF. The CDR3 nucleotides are TGTGCCAGCAGCCGTGGGGAGGGACTCCTCCATGAGCAGTTCTTC.

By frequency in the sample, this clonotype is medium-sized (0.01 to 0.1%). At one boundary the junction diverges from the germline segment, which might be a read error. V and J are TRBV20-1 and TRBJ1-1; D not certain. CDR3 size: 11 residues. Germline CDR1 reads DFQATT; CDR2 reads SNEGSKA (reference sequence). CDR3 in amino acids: CSAGMAYIIVF. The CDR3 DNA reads TGCAGTGCTGGGATGGCATATATAATCGTCTTT.

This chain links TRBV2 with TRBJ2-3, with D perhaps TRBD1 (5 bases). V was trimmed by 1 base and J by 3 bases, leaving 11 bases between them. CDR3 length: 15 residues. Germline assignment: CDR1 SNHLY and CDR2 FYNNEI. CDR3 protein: CASSEGTRNTDTQYF. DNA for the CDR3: TGTGCCAGCAGTGAAGGGACAAGGAATACAGATACGCAGTATTTT.

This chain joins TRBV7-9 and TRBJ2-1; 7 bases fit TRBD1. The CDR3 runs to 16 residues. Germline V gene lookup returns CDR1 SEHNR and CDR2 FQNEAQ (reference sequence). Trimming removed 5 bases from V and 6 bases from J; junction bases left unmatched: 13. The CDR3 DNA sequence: TGTGCCAGCAGCCCGCGGACAGGCCCGCTGAGCAATGAGCAGTTCTTC. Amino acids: CASSPRTGPLSNEQFF.

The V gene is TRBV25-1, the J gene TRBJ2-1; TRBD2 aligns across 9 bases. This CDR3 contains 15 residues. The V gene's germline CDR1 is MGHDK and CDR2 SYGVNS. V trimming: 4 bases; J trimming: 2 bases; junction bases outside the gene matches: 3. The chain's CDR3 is CASSVGGGAYNEQFF. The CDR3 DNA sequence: TGTGCCAGCAGTGTAGGCGGGGGGGCCTACAATGAGCAGTTCTTC.

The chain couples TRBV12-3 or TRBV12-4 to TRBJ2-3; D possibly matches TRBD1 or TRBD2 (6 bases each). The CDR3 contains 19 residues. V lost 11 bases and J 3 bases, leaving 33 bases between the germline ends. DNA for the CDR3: TGTGCCTTCAGTTTACGGTGGGGGCGGCTTTTAGGGAGGACAGATACGCAGTATTTT. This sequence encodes CAFSLRWGRLLGRTDTQYF.

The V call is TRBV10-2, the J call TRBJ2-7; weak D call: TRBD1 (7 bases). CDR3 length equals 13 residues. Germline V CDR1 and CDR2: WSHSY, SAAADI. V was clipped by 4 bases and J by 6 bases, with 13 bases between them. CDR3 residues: CASSGGRGVEQYF. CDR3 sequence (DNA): TGCGCCAGCAGTGGAGGCAGGGGGGTCGAGCAGTACTTC.

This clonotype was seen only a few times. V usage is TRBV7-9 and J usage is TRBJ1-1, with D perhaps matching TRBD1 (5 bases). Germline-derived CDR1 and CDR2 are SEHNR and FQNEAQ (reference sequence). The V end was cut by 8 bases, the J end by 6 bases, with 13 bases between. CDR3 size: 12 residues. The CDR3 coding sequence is TGTGCCAGCGCCCACGGGGGTGCTGAAGCTTTCTTT. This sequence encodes CASAHGGAEAFF. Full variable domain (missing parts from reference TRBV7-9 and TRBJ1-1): DTGVSQNPRHKITKRGQNVTFRCDPISEHNRLYWYRQTLGQGPEFLTYFQNEAQLEKSRLLSDRFSAERPKGSFSTLEIQRTEQGDSAMYLCASAHGGAEAFFGQGTRLTVV.

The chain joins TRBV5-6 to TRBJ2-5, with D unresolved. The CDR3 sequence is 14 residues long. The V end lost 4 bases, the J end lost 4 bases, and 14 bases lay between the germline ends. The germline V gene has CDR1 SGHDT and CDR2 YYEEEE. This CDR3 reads CASSPSGPTETQYF. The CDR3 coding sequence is TGTGCCAGCAGCCCCTCCGGACCAACAGAGACCCAGTACTTC.

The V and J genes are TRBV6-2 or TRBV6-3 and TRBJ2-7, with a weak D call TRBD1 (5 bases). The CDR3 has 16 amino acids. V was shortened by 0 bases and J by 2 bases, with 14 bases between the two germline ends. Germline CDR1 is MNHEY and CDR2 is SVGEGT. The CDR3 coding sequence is TGTGCCAGCAGTTACTCGACAGCTGGGTCAACCTACGAGCAGTACTTC. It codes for CASSYSTAGSTYEQYF.

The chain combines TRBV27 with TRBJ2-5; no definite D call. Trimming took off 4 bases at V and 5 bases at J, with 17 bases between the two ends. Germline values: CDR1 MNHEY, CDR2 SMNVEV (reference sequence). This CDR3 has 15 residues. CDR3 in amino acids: CASSYAGSSRETQYF. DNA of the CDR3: TGTGCCAGCAGTTATGCCGGGTCCTCTAGGGAGACCCAGTACTTC.

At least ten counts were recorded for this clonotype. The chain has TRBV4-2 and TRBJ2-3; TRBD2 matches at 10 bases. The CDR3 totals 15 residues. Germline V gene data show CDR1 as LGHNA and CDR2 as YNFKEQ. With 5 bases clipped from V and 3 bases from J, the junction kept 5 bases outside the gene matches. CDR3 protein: CASSSLAGSTDTQYF. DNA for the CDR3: TGTGCCAGCAGCTCACTAGCGGGGAGTACAGATACGCAGTATTTT.

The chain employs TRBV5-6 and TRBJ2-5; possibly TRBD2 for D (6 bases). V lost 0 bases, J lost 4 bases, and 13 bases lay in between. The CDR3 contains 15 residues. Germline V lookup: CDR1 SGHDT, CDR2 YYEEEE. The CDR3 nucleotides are TGTGCCAGCAGCTTGGCCGTCGGTAGCGGAGAGACCCAGTACTTC. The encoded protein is CASSLAVGSGETQYF.

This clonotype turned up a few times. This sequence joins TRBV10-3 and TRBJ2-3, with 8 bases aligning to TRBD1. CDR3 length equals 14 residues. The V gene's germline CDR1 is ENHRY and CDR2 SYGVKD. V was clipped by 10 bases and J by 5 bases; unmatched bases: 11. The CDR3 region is CATHPDREVDTQYF. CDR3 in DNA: TGTGCCACCCACCCGGACAGGGAGGTAGATACGCAGTATTTT.

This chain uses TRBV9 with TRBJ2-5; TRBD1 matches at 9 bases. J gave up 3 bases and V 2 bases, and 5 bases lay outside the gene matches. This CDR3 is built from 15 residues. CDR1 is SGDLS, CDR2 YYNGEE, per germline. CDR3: CASSVARTGEETQYF. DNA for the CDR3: TGTGCCAGCAGCGTCGCCCGGACAGGGGAAGAGACCCAGTACTTC.

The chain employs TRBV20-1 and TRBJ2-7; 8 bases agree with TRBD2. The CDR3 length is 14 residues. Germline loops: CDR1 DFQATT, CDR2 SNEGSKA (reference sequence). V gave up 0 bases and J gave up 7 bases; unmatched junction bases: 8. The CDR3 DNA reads TGCAGTGCTAGAGATGTGGCGGGAGGTTTAGAGCAGTACTTC. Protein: CSARDVAGGLEQYF.

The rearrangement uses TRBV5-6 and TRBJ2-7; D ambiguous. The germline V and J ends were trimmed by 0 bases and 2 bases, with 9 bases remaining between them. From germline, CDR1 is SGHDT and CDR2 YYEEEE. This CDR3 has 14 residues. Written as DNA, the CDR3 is TGTGCCAGCAGCTTGGCTACGGAGACCTACGAGCAGTACTTC. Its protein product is CASSLATETYEQYF.

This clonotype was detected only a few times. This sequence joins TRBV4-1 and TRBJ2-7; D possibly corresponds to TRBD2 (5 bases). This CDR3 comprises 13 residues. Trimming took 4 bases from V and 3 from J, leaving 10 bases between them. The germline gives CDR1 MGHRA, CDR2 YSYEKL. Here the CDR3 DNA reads TGCGCCAGCAGCCTTGGACTTTTCTACGAGCAGTACTTC. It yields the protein CASSLGLFYEQYF.

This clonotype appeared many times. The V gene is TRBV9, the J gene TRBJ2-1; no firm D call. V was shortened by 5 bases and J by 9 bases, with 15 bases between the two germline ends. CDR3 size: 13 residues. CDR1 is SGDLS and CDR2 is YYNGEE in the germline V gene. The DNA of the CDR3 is TGTGCCAGCAGGGCCCCCGACCGAGGTGAGCAGTTCTTC. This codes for CASRAPDRGEQFF.

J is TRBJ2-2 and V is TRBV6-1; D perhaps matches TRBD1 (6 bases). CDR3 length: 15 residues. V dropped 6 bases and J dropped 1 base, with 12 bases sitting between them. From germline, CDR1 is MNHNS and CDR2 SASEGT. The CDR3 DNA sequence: TGTGCCAGCAGAACCCGGGGACAGAACACCGGGGAGCTGTTTTTT. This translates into CASRTRGQNTGELFF.

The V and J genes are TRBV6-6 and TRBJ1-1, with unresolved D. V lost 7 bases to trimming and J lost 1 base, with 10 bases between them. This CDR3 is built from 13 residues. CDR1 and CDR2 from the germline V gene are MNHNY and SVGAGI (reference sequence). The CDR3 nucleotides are TGTGCCAGCAAAGAACTCTGGAACACTGAAGCTTTCTTT. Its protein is CASKELWNTEAFF.

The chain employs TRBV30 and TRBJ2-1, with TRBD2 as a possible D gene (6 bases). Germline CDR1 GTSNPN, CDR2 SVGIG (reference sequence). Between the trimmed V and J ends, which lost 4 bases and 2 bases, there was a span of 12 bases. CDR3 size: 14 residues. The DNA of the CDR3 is TGTGCCTGGAATAGGCGGGACCCCTACAATGAGCAGTTCTTC. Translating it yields CAWNRRDPYNEQFF.

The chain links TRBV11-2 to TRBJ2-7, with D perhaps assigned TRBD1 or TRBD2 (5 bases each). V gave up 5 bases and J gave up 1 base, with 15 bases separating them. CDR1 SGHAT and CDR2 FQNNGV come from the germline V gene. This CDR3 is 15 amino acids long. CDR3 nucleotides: TGTGCCAGCAGCGGCCGGCCTGGGGGTTCCTACGAGCAGTACTTC. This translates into CASSGRPGGSYEQYF.

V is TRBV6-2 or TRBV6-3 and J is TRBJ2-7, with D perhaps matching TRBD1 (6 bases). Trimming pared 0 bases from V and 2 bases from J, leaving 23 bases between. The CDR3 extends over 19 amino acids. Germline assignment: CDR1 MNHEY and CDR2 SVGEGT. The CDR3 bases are TGTGCCAGCAGTTACTCCTCATCCCCTGACAGGTCCCTCACCTACGAGCAGTACTTC. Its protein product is CASSYSSSPDRSLTYEQYF.

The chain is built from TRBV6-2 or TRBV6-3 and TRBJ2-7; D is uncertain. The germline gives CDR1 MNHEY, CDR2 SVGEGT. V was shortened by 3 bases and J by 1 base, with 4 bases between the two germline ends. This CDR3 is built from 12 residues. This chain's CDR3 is CASSYQSYEQYF. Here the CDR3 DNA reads TGTGCCAGCAGTTATCAGTCCTACGAGCAGTACTTC.